This is a list of T cell receptor beta chains from one sample in a study of T-cell memory formation after mild COVID-19. TCRdb reanalysed the 5' RACE reads using MiXCR and keeps one entry per CDR3 protein. This table has about 430,000 distinct CDR3 sequences, 20% to 30% appearing once. The sequenced sample was PBMCs or a T cell subset sorted from them (not recorded which). The receptors shown here come from an adult woman who had mild COVID-19 (a few samples of this study predate the infection). Cell type and time point are not known. The conserved cysteine and the conserved F or W are not part of the CDR3 here. Clone size is not always given. Where it is, it says once, few, many or a class for expanded clones.

j_call v_call clone_size cdr3_aa
TRBJ1-4 TRBV7-3 - ASSSLGTGILRSEKLF
TRBJ2-1 TRBV28 few AGGTSGINEQF
TRBJ2-1 TRBV19 few ASSIEPVWDYNEQF
TRBJ2-5 TRBV11-2 - ASSSQQGLETQY
TRBJ2-1 TRBV7-2 - ASSQRDASSYNEQF
TRBJ2-3 TRBV12-3/TRBV12-4 - ASSFLVWASGSTDTQY
TRBJ2-1 TRBV20-1 - SAGLAESSYNEQF
TRBJ2-5 TRBV20-1 few SARDEGTSEETQY
TRBJ2-7 TRBV5-6 - ASSCSPGQGESSYEQY
TRBJ2-1 TRBV12-3/TRBV12-4 - ASSPFGGHYNEQF
TRBJ2-3 TRBV27 - ASSFSGAGFEDTQY
TRBJ2-1 TRBV7-9 many ASSSPGLAAYNEQF